The clone carrying this T cell receptor (beta chain) was seen a handful of times. Its antigen is unidentified. Germline V gene lookup returns CDR1 MDHEN and CDR2 SYDVKM. The length of the CDR3 is 13 residues. J lost 4 bases, V lost 10 bases, and 9 bases had no gene match. The sample originates from a study of vaccination and CD4 T cells after COVID-19. Study-level background: For post-vaccine samples, collection took place a median about 72 days after dose two, ranging from 14 to 241. Cells received overlapping spike peptides from SARS-CoV-2, HCoV-NL63, HCoV-OC43 and HCoV-229E as stimulation.

An Oncomine TCR Beta short-read assay was used to sequence the DNA from cultured CD4+ T cells. From the PCR reads, TCRdb called clonotypes with MiXCR, one entry per CDR3 protein. The table includes roughly 8,000 distinct CDR3 sequences, about half detected once. Study-wide findings and caveats: Going from approximately 21 to 40, median SARS-CoV-2-reactive clonotypes did not rise significantly.

The sample's treatment: roughly 10-day PBMC culture with coronavirus spike peptide pools or control peptides (ViraFEST assay). Investigators obtained the unexposed donor's CD4+ T cells before the COVID-19 pandemic (2011-2018). The sequenced material came from CD4+ T cells from blood, cultured in vitro. J is TRBJ1-2 and V is TRBV28; TRBD1 matches at 7 bases. This clonotype originated in a human donor in good health. The CDR3 region has the DNA TGTGCCACCTGGACGGGACAGCCCTATGGCTACACCTTC. It codes for CATWTGQPYGYTF.